This T cell receptor (beta chain) appears in the sequencing data of a study of blood T cell repertoires in COVID-19. About the research overall: Sites across the United States, Italy and Spain contributed samples from acute and convalescent COVID-19. PBMCs, B-cell-depleted T cells, or T cells provided the cDNA or gDNA that made up the material.

The CDR3 totals 14 residues. The trim removed 3 bases at V and 8 bases at J, leaving 3 bases unmatched. CDR1 and CDR2 from the germline V gene are SGHKS and YYEKEE (reference sequence). Original analysis: From reference gene primer amplification, estimates of nucleated cell counts were derived. Repertoires were generated with immunoSEQ multiplex PCR, while TCRdb's copy carries only in-frame clones and drops some. The D gene and trimming were derived from the DNA, and the V and J assignments and clone size from that table. Seen here are around 200,000 clones, under 90% observed once, and the top ten hold 5.5% to 7.5%.

The clonotype was recovered from a man in his forties or fifties with acute or convalescent COVID-19. The J gene is TRBJ1-6, the V gene TRBV5-5; 9 nucleotides align to TRBD1. Sequenced material: peripheral blood. The CDR3 reads CASSSQGADSPLHF. DNA for the CDR3: TGTGCCAGCAGCTCACAGGGGGCTGATTCACCCCTCCACTTT.